The 27 T cell receptor beta chains listed next were all sequenced from one sample in a study of cytomegalovirus exposure and HLA in healthy donors. Amplification used 60 Vbeta primers and 13 Jbeta primers. TCRdb keeps only in-frame clones here, not all; method: immunoSEQ multiplex PCR. Among approximately 220,000 clones, approximately 88% were seen once, and the ten largest hold 0.71%. Material: PBMCs. These receptors were obtained from a boy aged 2 to 9 in good health and CMV-seronegative.

This chain links TRBV5-1 with TRBJ2-1; perhaps TRBD2 as D (5 bases). Germline lookup yields CDR1 SGHRS and CDR2 YFSETQ. Trimming took 0 bases from V and 7 from J, leaving 14 bases between them. The CDR3 length is 15 residues. In DNA, the CDR3 is TGCGCCAGCAGCTTGGACAGTCGAGGCGGGAATGAGCAGTTCTTC. Amino acids: CASSLDSRGGNEQFF.

The chain employs TRBV6-1 and TRBJ1-4, with D unclear. Per the germline V gene, CDR1 is MNHNS and CDR2 is SASEGT. V lost 4 bases and J lost 8, with 5 bases in between. This CDR3 contains 11 residues. The CDR3 loop reads CASSVVEKLFF. The CDR3 DNA follows: TGTGCCAGCAGTGTAGTGGAAAAACTGTTTTTT.

This chain connects TRBV7-9 to TRBJ1-2; no clear D. The CDR3 has 13 residues. Looked up from germline, CDR1 is SEHNR and CDR2 is FQNEAQ (reference sequence). Trimming left V 1 base short and J 4 bases short, with 7 bases between. CDR3 nucleotides: TGTGCCAGCAGCTTAGGTCCCAGCTATGGCTACACCTTC. Protein: CASSLGPSYGYTF.

This clone was picked up one time. The chain is built from TRBV30 and TRBJ2-7, with TRBD2 matching over 7 bases. Germline trimming cut 3 bases from V and 6 bases from J; bases unmatched to any gene: 8. The CDR3 is made up of 13 amino acids. Germline V lookup: CDR1 GTSNPN, CDR2 SVGIG (reference sequence). The CDR3 DNA sequence: TGTGCCTGGAGCCACGCGGCTAGCGGCGAGCAGTACTTC. This codes for CAWSHAASGEQYF. Full variable domain (remainder filled in from reference TRBV30 and TRBJ2-7): SQTIHQWPATLVQPVGSPLSLECTVEGTSNPNLYWYRQAAGRGLQLLFYSVGIGQISSEVPQNLSASRPQDRQFILSSKKLLLSDSGFYLCAWSHAASGEQYFGPGTRLTVT.

This chain uses TRBV7-2 with TRBJ2-1; 8 bases are shared with TRBD1. Looked up from germline, CDR1 is SGHTA and CDR2 is FQGNSA. The CDR3 covers 16 residues. V shed 0 bases and J 3 bases; nucleotides not matched to a gene: 4. This chain's CDR3 is CASSLAVGTGYNEQFF. As DNA, the CDR3 is TGTGCCAGCAGCTTAGCCGTGGGGACAGGCTACAATGAGCAGTTCTTC.

This chain connects TRBV7-9 to TRBJ1-3; 8 bases align to TRBD1. The V gene's germline CDR1 is SEHNR and CDR2 FQNEAQ (reference sequence). The CDR3 extends over 15 amino acids. J gave up 2 bases and V 5 bases, and 5 bases lay outside the gene matches. CDR3 in DNA: TGTGCCAGCAGCCTGGACAGGGCGGCTGGAAACACCATATATTTT. Residues: CASSLDRAAGNTIYF.

The chain is built from TRBV9 and TRBJ2-7, with 13 bases identical to TRBD2. V was pared by 3 bases and J by 0 bases, with 3 bases of the junction left unmatched. There are 16 residues in the CDR3. Germline lookup yields CDR1 SGDLS and CDR2 YYNGEE. CDR3 amino acids: CASSDTSGRASYEQYF. The DNA for the CDR3 is TGTGCCAGCAGCGACACTAGCGGGAGGGCCTCCTACGAGCAGTACTTC. The variable domain in full, completed from reference TRBV9 and TRBJ2-7, reads DSGVTQTPKHLITATGQRVTLRCSPRSGDLSVYWYQQSLDQGLQFLIQYYNGEERAKGNILERFSAQQFPDLHSELNLSSLELGDSALYFCASSDTSGRASYEQYFGPGTRLTVT.

This clone occurred a few times. The chain has TRBV5-1 and TRBJ2-2; TRBD2 matches 13 bases. Germline loops: CDR1 SGHRS, CDR2 YFSETQ. V gave up 2 bases and J gave up 5 bases; unmatched junction bases: 15. The CDR3 is made up of 20 amino acids. The CDR3 DNA sequence: TGCGCCAGCAGCTTCCATACTCGACTAGCGGGGGGATCGGGAACCGGGGAGCTGTTTTTT. It specifies CASSFHTRLAGGSGTGELFF. Variable domain in full (rest from reference TRBV5-1 and TRBJ2-2): KAGVTQTPRYLIKTRGQQVTLSCSPISGHRSVSWYQQTPGQGLQFLFEYFSETQRNKGNFPGRFSGRQFSNSRSEMNVSTLELGDSALYLCASSFHTRLAGGSGTGELFFGEGSRLTVL.

The chain has TRBV6-1 and TRBJ2-3, with 7 bases matching TRBD2. The length of the CDR3 is 14 residues. CDR1 MNHNS and CDR2 SASEGT come from the germline V gene. V lost 1 base and J lost 6; bases outside the gene matches: 4. The CDR3 reads CASSEGDSGDTQYF. In DNA form, the CDR3 reads TGTGCCAGCAGTGAAGGTGATAGCGGGGATACGCAGTATTTT.

The chain combines TRBV19 with TRBJ1-3; D call uncertain. The length of the CDR3 is 14 residues. Trimming took 7 bases from V and 3 from J, leaving 13 bases between them. Germline CDR1 reads LNHDA; CDR2 reads SQIVND (reference sequence). This chain's CDR3 is CASTPWELGNTIYF. CDR3 sequence (DNA): TGTGCCAGTACCCCGTGGGAGCTTGGAAACACCATATATTTT.

The V gene is TRBV4-1, the J gene TRBJ2-3, with 9 bases lining up with TRBD2. This CDR3 is built from 15 residues. The trim removed 6 bases at V and 1 base at J, leaving 5 bases unmatched. Germline loops: CDR1 MGHRA, CDR2 YSYEKL. The CDR3 sequence is CASRAGGLGTDTQYF. The CDR3 coding sequence is TGCGCCAGCAGGGCGGGAGGGCTGGGCACAGATACGCAGTATTTT.

The J gene is TRBJ1-1, the V gene TRBV5-6; tentatively, D is TRBD1 (6 bases). Germline V gene sequence: CDR1 SGHDT, CDR2 YYEEEE. The CDR3 has 14 amino acids. The ends were cut back, 3 bases at V and 5 bases at J, with 14 bases in the middle. The CDR3 spells CASSWDTRETEAFF. CDR3 coding DNA: TGTGCCAGCAGCTGGGACACCAGGGAGACTGAAGCTTTCTTT.

This clone was counted a single time. The chain links TRBV7-3 to TRBJ2-2; D call uncertain. The CDR3 runs 14 residues. The germline V and J ends were trimmed by 3 bases and 1 base, with 6 bases remaining between them. Germline loops: CDR1 SGHTA, CDR2 FQGTGA. In DNA form, the CDR3 reads TGTGCCAGCAGCTTGTCCCTGAACACCGGGGAGCTGTTTTTT. Amino acids: CASSLSLNTGELFF.

The rearrangement links TRBV6-5 to TRBJ1-1, with D possibly TRBD1 on 5 matching bases. The CDR3 is made up of 15 amino acids. V was pared by 0 bases and J by 0 bases, with 8 bases between. The germline V gene encodes CDR1 MNHEY and CDR2 SVGAGI. The CDR3 is CASSYSRTMNTEAFF. Written as DNA, the CDR3 is TGTGCCAGCAGTTACTCGCGGACAATGAACACTGAAGCTTTCTTT.

The chain couples TRBV28 to TRBJ1-3, with 7 nucleotides matching TRBD1. Per the germline V gene, CDR1 is MDHEN and CDR2 is SYDVKM. V trimming: 6 bases; J trimming: 2 bases; junction bases outside the gene matches: 7. The CDR3 spans 15 residues. CDR3 protein: CASSPRQGPGNTIYF. CDR3 sequence (DNA): TGTGCCAGCAGCCCTCGACAGGGCCCTGGAAACACCATATATTTT.

This CDR3 reads CASSHATSGFQETQYF. In DNA, the CDR3 is TGTGCCAGCAGCCACGCCACTAGCGGTTTCCAAGAGACCCAGTACTTC. The chain carries TRBV14 and TRBJ2-5; 8 bases agree with TRBD2. V shed 3 bases, J shed 1 base, and the junction held 7 bases outside the gene matches. The CDR3 has 16 amino acids. Germline-derived CDR1 and CDR2 are SGHDN and FVKESK.

This chain connects TRBV5-6 to TRBJ2-7; D ambiguous. Deletions cut 3 bases from V and 1 base from J, with 5 bases between. Germline-derived CDR1 and CDR2 are SGHDT and YYEEEE. The CDR3 has 12 residues. For the CDR3, the DNA is TGTGCCAGCAGCTCCACTTCCTACGAGCAGTACTTC. This translates into CASSSTSYEQYF.

Concerning this clone itself: One end of the junction does not line up with germline, which may come from a read error. This chain joins TRBV7-7 and TRBJ2-2; weak D call: TRBD2 (5 bases). This CDR3 region has 17 residues. Germline CDR1 reads SSHAT; CDR2 reads FNYEAQ (reference sequence). CDR3 in amino acids: CASSLSIGLQNTGELFF. CDR3 coding DNA: TGTGCTAGCAGCTTATCCATAGGACTCCAGAACACCGGGGAGCTGTTTTTT.

This clone was detected only once. The chain couples TRBV11-2 to TRBJ2-1, with D possibly TRBD2 on 5 matching bases. Per the germline V gene, CDR1 is SGHAT and CDR2 is FQNNGV. Trimming took 5 bases from V and 8 from J, leaving 19 bases between them. This CDR3 spans 15 amino acids. CDR3 nucleotides: TGTGCCAGCAGCCATTTTGATCCTAGCAAGGATGAGCAGTTCTTC. Translated: CASSHFDPSKDEQFF.

The chain links TRBV7-3 to TRBJ1-1; 10 nucleotides match TRBD1. Looked up from germline, CDR1 is SGHTA and CDR2 is FQGTGA. The CDR3 contains 14 residues. After removal of 5 bases from V and 0 bases from J, the junction contained 0 bases not matched to a gene. In nucleotides, the CDR3 is TGTGCCAGCAGCGGACAGGGGGTGAACACTGAAGCTTTCTTT. It translates to CASSGQGVNTEAFF. Filled out from reference TRBV7-3 and TRBJ1-1, the complete variable domain reads GAGVSQTPSNKVTEKGKYVELRCDPISGHTALYWYRQSLGQGPEFLIYFQGTGAADDSGLPNDRFFAVRPEGSVSTLKIQRTERGDSAVYLCASSGQGVNTEAFFGQGTRLTVV.

The chain combines TRBV11-2 with TRBJ2-2, with TRBD1 identical over 9 bases. The CDR3 sequence is 15 residues long. CDR1 and CDR2 (germline): SGHAT, FQNNGV. Trimming cost V 5 bases and J 7 bases; bases outside gene matches: 8. CDR3 loop: CASSLRGQGNGELFF. In nucleotides, the CDR3 is TGTGCCAGCAGCCTAAGGGGACAGGGAAACGGGGAGCTGTTTTTT.

V usage is TRBV27 and J usage is TRBJ2-2; 9 bases line up with TRBD2. The CDR3 extends over 15 amino acids. V shed 7 bases and J 5 bases; nucleotides not matched to a gene: 8. Per the germline V gene, CDR1 is MNHEY and CDR2 is SMNVEV (reference sequence). CDR3 DNA: TGTGCCAGCATCGGGTTAGCGGGAGCTACCGGGGAGCTGTTTTTT. It codes for CASIGLAGATGELFF.

This clone was seen once. The chain recombines TRBV9 with TRBJ2-7, with 8 bases matching TRBD1. Germline V gene sequence: CDR1 SGDLS, CDR2 YYNGEE. J lost 6 bases, V lost 2 bases, and 13 bases had no gene match. This CDR3 comprises 16 residues. This CDR3 reads CASSVDTVPTGGEQYF. CDR3 DNA: TGTGCCAGCAGCGTGGACACCGTTCCCACAGGGGGCGAGCAGTACTTC.

The chain employs TRBV10-2 and TRBJ2-2; D is ambiguous. Trimming took 2 bases from V and 6 from J, leaving 13 bases between them. Per the germline V gene, CDR1 is WSHSY and CDR2 is SAAADI. The CDR3 has 15 amino acids. CDR3 residues: CASSERYIGPGELFF. Here the CDR3 DNA reads TGCGCCAGCAGTGAGCGATATATTGGGCCCGGGGAGCTGTTTTTT.

The chain carries TRBV6-4 and TRBJ2-3; tentatively, D is TRBD1 (5 bases). V was cut by 3 bases and J by 3 bases, with 7 bases left in between. Looked up from germline, CDR1 is MRHNA and CDR2 is SNTAGT. This CDR3 region has 13 residues. The CDR3 region has the DNA TGTGCCAGCAGTGAGGGGCGAACAGATACGCAGTATTTT. Amino acids: CASSEGRTDTQYF.

The chain combines TRBV19 with TRBJ1-2; 7 bases are a match to TRBD1. V lost 4 bases and J lost 2; bases outside the gene matches: 10. CDR1 LNHDA and CDR2 SQIVND come from the germline V gene (reference sequence). This CDR3 is built from 16 residues. CDR3 bases: TGTGCCAGTAGTAGGAGACAGGGAAACGAGAACTATGGCTACACCTTC. This translates into CASSRRQGNENYGYTF.

V usage is TRBV29-1 and J usage is TRBJ2-7; maybe TRBD1 (6 bases). Germline CDR1 is SQVTM and CDR2 is ANQGSEA. The CDR3 length is 13 residues. Trimming removed 3 bases from V and 5 bases from J, with 14 bases in between. The CDR3 spells CSVDGRGPNEQYF. CDR3 nucleotide sequence: TGCAGCGTTGATGGCAGGGGACCTAACGAGCAGTACTTC.